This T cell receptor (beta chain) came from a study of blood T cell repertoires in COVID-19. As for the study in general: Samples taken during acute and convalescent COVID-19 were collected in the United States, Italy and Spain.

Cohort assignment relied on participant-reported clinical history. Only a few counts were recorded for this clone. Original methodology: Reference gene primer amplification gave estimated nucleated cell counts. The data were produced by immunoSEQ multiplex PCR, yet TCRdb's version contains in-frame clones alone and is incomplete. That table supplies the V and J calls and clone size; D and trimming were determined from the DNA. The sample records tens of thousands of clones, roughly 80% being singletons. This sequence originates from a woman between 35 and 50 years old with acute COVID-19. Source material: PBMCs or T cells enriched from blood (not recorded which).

The CDR3, as DNA: TGCAGCGTACGATCCGGGACACTCGTGAACGGGGAGCTGTTTTTT. It encodes CSVRSGTLVNGELFF. The gene calls are TRBV29-1 and TRBJ2-2, with D maybe TRBD1 (6 bases). Germline CDR1 and CDR2: SQVTM and ANQGSEA. V lost 6 bases and J 7 bases, leaving 21 bases between the germline ends. The CDR3 is 15 residues long.